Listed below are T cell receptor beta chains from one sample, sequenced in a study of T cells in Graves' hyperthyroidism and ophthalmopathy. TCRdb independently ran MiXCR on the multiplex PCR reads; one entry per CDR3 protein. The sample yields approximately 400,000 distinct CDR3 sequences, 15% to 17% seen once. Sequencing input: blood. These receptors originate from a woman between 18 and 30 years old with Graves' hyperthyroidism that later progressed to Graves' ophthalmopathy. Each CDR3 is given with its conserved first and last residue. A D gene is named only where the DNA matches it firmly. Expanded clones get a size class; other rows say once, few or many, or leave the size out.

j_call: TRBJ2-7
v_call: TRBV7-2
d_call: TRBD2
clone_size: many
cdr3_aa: CASSRGMLAGSEEQYF
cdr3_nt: TGTGCCAGCAGTCGAGGAATGCTAGCGGGTTCTGAGGAGCAGTACTTC

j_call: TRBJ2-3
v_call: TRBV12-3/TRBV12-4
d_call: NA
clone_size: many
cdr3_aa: CASSESFTDTQYF
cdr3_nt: TGTGCCAGCAGCGAATCTTTCACAGATACGCAGTATTTT

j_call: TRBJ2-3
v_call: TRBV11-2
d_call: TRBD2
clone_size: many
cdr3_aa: CASSLGLAGGPAPFTDTQYF
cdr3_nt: TGTGCCAGCAGCTTAGGTCTAGCGGGAGGGCCAGCCCCGTTCACAGATACGCAGTATTTT

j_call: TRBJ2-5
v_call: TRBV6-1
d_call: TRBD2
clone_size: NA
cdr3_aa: CAMRLGEGTQYF
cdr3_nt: TGTGCCATGAGGCTAGGGGAGGGGACCCAGTACTTC

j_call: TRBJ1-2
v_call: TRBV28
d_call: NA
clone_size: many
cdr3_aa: CALGGFSRGYTF
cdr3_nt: TGTGCCTTAGGGGGATTTTCGAGAGGCTACACCTTC

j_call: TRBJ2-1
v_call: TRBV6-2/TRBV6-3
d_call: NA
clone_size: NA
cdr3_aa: CASTHQGLYNGQFF
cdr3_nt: TGTGCCAGCACCCACCAGGGCCTCTACAATGGGCAGTTCTTC

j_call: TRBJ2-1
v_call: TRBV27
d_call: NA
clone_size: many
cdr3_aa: CASSSPIGPEQFF
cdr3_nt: TGTGCCAGCAGTTCCCCAATCGGGCCTGAGCAGTTCTTC

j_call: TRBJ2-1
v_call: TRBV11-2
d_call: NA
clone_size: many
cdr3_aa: CASSPKSSGGDEQFF
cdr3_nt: TGTGCCAGCTCACCCAAAAGCTCCGGGGGTGATGAGCAGTTCTTC

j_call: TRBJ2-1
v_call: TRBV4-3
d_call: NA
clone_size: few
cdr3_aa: CASSPTGLTYNEQFF
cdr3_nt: TGCGCCAGCAGCCCGACAGGACTCACCTACAATGAGCAGTTCTTC

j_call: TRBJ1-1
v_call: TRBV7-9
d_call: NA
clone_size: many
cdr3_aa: CASSLATPPNTEAFF
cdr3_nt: TGTGCCAGCAGCTTGGCGACACCCCCGAACACTGAAGCTTTCTTT

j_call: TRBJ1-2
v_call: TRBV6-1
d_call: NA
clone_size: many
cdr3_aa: CASRPVPHGGYTF
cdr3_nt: TGTGCCAGCAGACCCGTCCCACATGGAGGCTACACCTTC

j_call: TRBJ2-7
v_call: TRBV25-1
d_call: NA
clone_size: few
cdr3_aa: CASSSHRGGYEQYF
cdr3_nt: TGTGCCAGCAGTTCTCACAGGGGAGGCTACGAGCAGTACTTC